This TCR beta chain emerged from a study of spatial heterogeneity in lung cancer. Study-wide context: Raw reads showed each unique TCR and UMI combination turning up more than ten times on average.

Germline V gives CDR1 SGHTA, CDR2 FQGTGA. V shed 5 bases and J shed 1 base, with 8 bases lying between them. There are 14 residues in the CDR3. In its sample, this clonotype ranks as medium-sized (0.01 to 0.1%). Every TCR cDNA molecule carried a tag that served as a unique molecular identifier. Using its own MiXCR run on the 5' RACE reads, TCRdb lists one record per CDR3 protein. The sample includes about 5,700 distinct CDR3 sequences, roughly 5.4% of them seen just once. As for time point: sample taken at primary tumor resection. Unsorted samples of tumor, nontumor lung or frozen PBMC had their whole RNA sequenced.

The chain employs TRBV7-3 and TRBJ2-2; D unresolved. The sequencing here drew on normal lung tissue next to the tumor, taken at surgery. This clonotype was sampled from a female donor with early-stage non-small cell lung cancer. CDR3 bases: TGTGCCAGCAGCGCAACCAGGAACACCGGGGAGCTGTTTTTT. It is translated as CASSATRNTGELFF. The variable domain in full, completed from reference TRBV7-3 and TRBJ2-2, reads GAGVSQTPSNKVTEKGKYVELRCDPISGHTALYWYRQSLGQGPEFLIYFQGTGAADDSGLPNDRFFAVRPEGSVSTLKIQRTERGDSAVYLCASSATRNTGELFFGEGSRLTVL.